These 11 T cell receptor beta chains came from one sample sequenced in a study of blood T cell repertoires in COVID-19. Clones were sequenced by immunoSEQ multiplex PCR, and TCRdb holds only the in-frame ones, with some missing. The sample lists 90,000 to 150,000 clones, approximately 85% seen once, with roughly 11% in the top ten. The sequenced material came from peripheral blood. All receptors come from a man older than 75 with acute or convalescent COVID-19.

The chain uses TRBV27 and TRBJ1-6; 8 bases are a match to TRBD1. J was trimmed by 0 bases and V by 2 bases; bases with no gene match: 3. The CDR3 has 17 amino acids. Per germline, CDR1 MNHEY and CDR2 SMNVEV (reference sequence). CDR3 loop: CASSLGQGYSYNSPLHF. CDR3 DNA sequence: TGTGCCAGCAGTTTAGGACAGGGTTACTCCTATAATTCACCCCTCCACTTT.

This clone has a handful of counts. CDR3 coding DNA: TGTGCCAGCTCACCAGGACTAGTTACCGGGGAGCTGTTTTTT. The encoded protein is CASSPGLVTGELFF. The chain links TRBV18 to TRBJ2-2; 7 nucleotides match TRBD2. The CDR3 is made up of 14 amino acids. V trimming: 2 bases; J trimming: 5 bases; junction bases outside the gene matches: 2. CDR1 KGHSH and CDR2 LQKENI come from the germline V gene.

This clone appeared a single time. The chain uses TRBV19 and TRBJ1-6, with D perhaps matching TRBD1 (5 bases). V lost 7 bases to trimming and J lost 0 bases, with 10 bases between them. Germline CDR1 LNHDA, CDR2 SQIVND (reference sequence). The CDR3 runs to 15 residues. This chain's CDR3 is CASKGPSSYNSPLHF. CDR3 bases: TGTGCCAGTAAGGGGCCAAGCTCCTATAATTCACCCCTCCACTTT. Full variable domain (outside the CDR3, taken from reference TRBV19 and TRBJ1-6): DGGITQSPKYLFRKEGQNVTLSCEQNLNHDAMYWYRQDPGQGLRLIYYSQIVNDFQKGDIAEGYSVSREKKESFPLTVTSAQKNPTAFYLCASKGPSSYNSPLHFGNGTRLTVT.

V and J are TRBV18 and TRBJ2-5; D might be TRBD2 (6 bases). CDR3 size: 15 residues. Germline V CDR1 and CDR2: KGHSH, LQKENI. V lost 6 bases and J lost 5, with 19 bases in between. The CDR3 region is CASSPYSRDSETQYF. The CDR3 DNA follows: TGTGCCAGCTCCCCCTACTCGCGGGATTCCGAGACCCAGTACTTC.

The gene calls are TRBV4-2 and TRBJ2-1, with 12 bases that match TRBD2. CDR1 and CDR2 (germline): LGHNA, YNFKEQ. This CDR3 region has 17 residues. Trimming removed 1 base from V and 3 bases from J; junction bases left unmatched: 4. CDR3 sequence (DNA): TGTGCCAGCAGCCAAGCTCCACTAGCGGGGGGCTACAATGAGCAGTTCTTC. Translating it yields CASSQAPLAGGYNEQFF.

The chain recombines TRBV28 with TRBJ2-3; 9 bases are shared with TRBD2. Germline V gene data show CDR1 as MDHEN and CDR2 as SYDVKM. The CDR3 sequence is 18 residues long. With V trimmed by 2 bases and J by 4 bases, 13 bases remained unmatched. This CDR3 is CASSLGSGYSGRPDTQYF. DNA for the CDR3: TGTGCCAGCAGTTTAGGGTCAGGATATAGCGGGAGACCAGATACGCAGTATTTT.

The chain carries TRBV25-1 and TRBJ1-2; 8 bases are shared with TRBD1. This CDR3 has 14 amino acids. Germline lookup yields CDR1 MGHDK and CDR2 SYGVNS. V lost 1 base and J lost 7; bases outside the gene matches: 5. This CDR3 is CASSESGQAGGYTF. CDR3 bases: TGTGCCAGCAGTGAATCGGGACAGGCCGGTGGCTACACCTTC.

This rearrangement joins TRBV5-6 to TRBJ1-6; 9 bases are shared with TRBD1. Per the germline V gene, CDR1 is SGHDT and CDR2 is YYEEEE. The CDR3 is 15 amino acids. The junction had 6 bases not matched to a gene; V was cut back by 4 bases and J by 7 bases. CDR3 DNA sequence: TGTGCCAGCAGCACCCGACAGGGGGGGAATTCACCCCTCCACTTT. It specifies CASSTRQGGNSPLHF.

For the CDR3, the DNA is TGTGCCAGCTCAACCGGACAGGGCCACTATGGCTACACCTTC. Translating it yields CASSTGQGHYGYTF. The chain combines TRBV18 with TRBJ1-2; 8 bases fit TRBD1. Trimming took 5 bases from V and 3 from J; bases not matched to a gene: 5. CDR1 KGHSH and CDR2 LQKENI come from the germline V gene. There are 14 residues in the CDR3.

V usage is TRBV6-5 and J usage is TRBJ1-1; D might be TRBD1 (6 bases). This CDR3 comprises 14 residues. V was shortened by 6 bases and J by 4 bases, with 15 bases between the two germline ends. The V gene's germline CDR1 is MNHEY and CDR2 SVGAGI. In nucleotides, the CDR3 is TGTGCCAGCAGCCCGGGACATCGAAGCACTGAAGCTTTCTTT. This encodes CASSPGHRSTEAFF.

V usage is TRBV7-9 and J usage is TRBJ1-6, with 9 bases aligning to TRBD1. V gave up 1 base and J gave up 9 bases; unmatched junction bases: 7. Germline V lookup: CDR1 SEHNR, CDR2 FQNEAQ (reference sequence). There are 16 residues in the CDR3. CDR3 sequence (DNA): TGTGCCAGCAGCTTAGGAGGGACAGGGATAGCTTCACCCCTCCACTTT. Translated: CASSLGGTGIASPLHF. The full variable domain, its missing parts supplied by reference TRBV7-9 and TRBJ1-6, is DTGVSQNPRHKITKRGQNVTFRCDPISEHNRLYWYRQTLGQGPEFLTYFQNEAQLEKSRLLSDRFSAERPKGSFSTLEIQRTEQGDSAMYLCASSLGGTGIASPLHFGNGTRLTVT.